A single sample gave rise to the 23 T cell receptor beta chains below, sequenced in a study of cytomegalovirus exposure and HLA in healthy donors. The primer mix had 60 Vbeta and 13 Jbeta primers. Data came from immunoSEQ multiplex PCR; TCRdb stores just in-frame clones and leaves some out. The table has 140,000 or so clones, 75% to 90% seen once. The sample consisted of PBMCs. The source of these receptors is a man in his forties in good health and CMV-seronegative.

The rearrangement joins TRBV5-1 to TRBJ2-7, with 9 bases identical to TRBD1. CDR3 length: 13 residues. Germline V gene sequence: CDR1 SGHRS, CDR2 YFSETQ. Trimming at V came to 4 bases and at J to 6 bases, leaving 5 bases not matched to a gene. The CDR3 bases are TGCGCCAGCAGCCCGGACAGGGGTGTCGAGCAGTACTTC. It encodes CASSPDRGVEQYF.

This clone was observed a single time. The chain carries TRBV29-1 and TRBJ1-6; 7 nucleotides align to TRBD1. Germline assignment: CDR1 SQVTM and CDR2 ANQGSEA. This CDR3 region has 12 residues. J lost 7 bases, V lost 6 bases, and 3 bases had no gene match. CDR3 sequence: CSVGQENSPLHF. CDR3 coding DNA: TGCAGCGTCGGACAGGAGAATTCACCCCTCCACTTT.

In the case of this clone: The junction differs from germline at one of its ends, possibly a read error. The V and J genes are TRBV6-5 and TRBJ1-6, with D uncertain. The CDR3 length is 13 residues. The germline gives CDR1 MNHEY, CDR2 SVGAGI. The CDR3 sequence is CASKDSFNSPLHF. The CDR3 coding sequence is TGTGCCAGCAAGGACTCCTTTAATTCACCCCTCCACTTT.

The genes are TRBV4-1 and TRBJ2-1, with 7 positions matching TRBD2. V shed 3 bases and J 8 bases; nucleotides not matched to a gene: 10. Germline CDR1 is MGHRA and CDR2 is YSYEKL. The CDR3 runs 15 residues. The CDR3 sequence is CASSHQTVGRDEQFF. Written as DNA, the CDR3 is TGCGCCAGCAGCCACCAAACGGTAGGGAGGGATGAGCAGTTCTTC.

This clone was detected only once. The genes are TRBV7-6 and TRBJ1-3; D gene ambiguous. The CDR3 has 14 amino acids. Deletions cut 5 bases from V and 0 bases from J, with 8 bases between. Germline V lookup: CDR1 SGHVS, CDR2 FNYEAQ. DNA for the CDR3: TGTGCCAGCAGCGGGGAGTTCTCTGGAAACACCATATATTTT. It yields the protein CASSGEFSGNTIYF.

The J gene is TRBJ1-1, the V gene TRBV7-5; TRBD1 was called by the table and not checked on the DNA. TRBV7-5 is tagged as a pseudogene. The CDR3 is 16 residues long. The CDR3 DNA sequence: TGTGCCAGAAGCTTAGCACCGGGACATAAGAACACTGAAGCTTTCTTT. This translates into CARSLAPGHKNTEAFF.

The gene calls are TRBV2 and TRBJ1-1; 7 bases fit TRBD1. The germline CDR1 and CDR2 sequences are SNHLY and FYNNEI. CDR3 length: 12 residues. J lost 7 bases, V lost 6 bases, and 5 bases had no gene match. The CDR3 is CASRGTAVEAFF. CDR3 sequence (DNA): TGTGCCAGCAGGGGGACAGCCGTTGAAGCTTTCTTT.

This chain uses TRBV7-2 with TRBJ1-1, with 8 bases identical to TRBD1. Unmatched junction bases numbered 4, after V lost 0 bases and J lost 4 bases. Germline values: CDR1 SGHTA, CDR2 FQGNSA. The CDR3 extends over 15 amino acids. For the CDR3, the DNA is TGTGCCAGCAGCTTAGCGCTGACAGGGGCCACTGAAGCTTTCTTT. It yields the protein CASSLALTGATEAFF.

The chain joins TRBV27 to TRBJ1-2; D unresolved. The V gene's germline CDR1 is MNHEY and CDR2 SMNVEV (reference sequence). The germline V and J ends were trimmed by 4 bases and 8 bases, with 20 bases remaining between them. The CDR3 extends over 15 amino acids. The CDR3, as DNA: TGTGCCAGCAGTTCGTCGTCCAGGATGTCATCGGGCTACACCTTC. Residues: CASSSSSRMSSGYTF.

The gene calls are TRBV7-8 and TRBJ1-2, with 7 bases fitting TRBD1. This CDR3 has 13 amino acids. Unmatched junction bases numbered 4, after V lost 4 bases and J lost 5 bases. Germline loops: CDR1 SGHVS, CDR2 FQNEAQ. CDR3 residues: CASSSTGSYGYTF. CDR3 nucleotides: TGTGCCAGCAGCTCGACAGGGAGTTATGGCTACACCTTC.

This rearrangement joins TRBV7-6 to TRBJ2-3, with D maybe TRBD2 (6 bases). CDR3 size: 15 residues. V was shortened by 2 bases and J by 1 base, with 10 bases between the two germline ends. Looked up from germline, CDR1 is SGHVS and CDR2 is FNYEAQ. The CDR3 reads CASSLNPGGTDTQYF. Written as DNA, the CDR3 is TGTGCCAGCAGCTTAAACCCGGGAGGCACAGATACGCAGTATTTT.

The chain uses TRBV5-1 and TRBJ2-2; 10 positions match TRBD2. CDR3 length: 16 amino acids. After removal of 1 base from V and 4 bases from J, the junction contained 4 bases not matched to a gene. From germline, CDR1 is SGHRS and CDR2 YFSETQ. In DNA form, the CDR3 reads TGCGCCAGCAGCTTGTCGAGACTAGCGGGCACCGGGGAGCTGTTTTTT. This sequence encodes CASSLSRLAGTGELFF.

This clone was recorded only once. This chain links TRBV9 with TRBJ1-2, with 7 bases matching TRBD1. Unmatched junction bases numbered 8, after V lost 2 bases and J lost 4 bases. In germline, CDR1 is SGDLS, CDR2 YYNGEE. The CDR3 sequence is 15 residues long. The CDR3 DNA is TGTGCCAGCAGCGTTGGTCTGGACAGGTTCTATGGCTACACCTTC. The encoded protein is CASSVGLDRFYGYTF.

The chain uses TRBV5-1 and TRBJ1-1; 9 bases line up with TRBD1. V gave up 3 bases and J gave up 8 bases; unmatched junction bases: 11. CDR1 and CDR2 (germline): SGHRS, YFSETQ. The CDR3 is 15 amino acids. The CDR3 loop reads CASSSRTGEYKEAFF. The CDR3 DNA reads as TGCGCCAGCAGCTCACGGACAGGGGAATACAAGGAAGCTTTCTTT.

V is TRBV28 and J is TRBJ2-7, with D possibly TRBD1 on 6 matching bases. The length of the CDR3 is 12 residues. The V end lost 2 bases, the J end lost 10 bases, and 12 bases lay between the germline ends. Germline lookup yields CDR1 MDHEN and CDR2 SYDVKM. In DNA, the CDR3 is TGTGCCAGCAGTTTACAGGGGCCTCCTCAGTACTTC. This codes for CASSLQGPPQYF.

The rearrangement joins TRBV14 to TRBJ2-1; 10 bases line up with TRBD1. This CDR3 has 12 amino acids. Germline V gene lookup returns CDR1 SGHDN and CDR2 FVKESK. After removal of 9 bases from V and 9 bases from J, the junction contained 5 bases not matched to a gene. The CDR3 sequence: CASTGQGGEQFF. The CDR3 DNA is TGTGCCAGTACTGGACAGGGGGGTGAGCAGTTCTTC.

This clone was seen once. The chain carries TRBV6-1 and TRBJ2-3; D gene unclear. The germline gives CDR1 MNHNS, CDR2 SASEGT. This CDR3 comprises 15 residues. The V end lost 11 bases, the J end lost 0 bases, and 18 bases lay between the germline ends. The CDR3: CAASRSSSSTDTQYF. CDR3 bases: TGTGCCGCGTCCCGATCCTCGTCTAGCACAGATACGCAGTATTTT.

The chain joins TRBV18 to TRBJ1-3, with D possibly matching TRBD1 (5 bases). This CDR3 contains 15 residues. Trimming took 2 bases from V and 0 from J, leaving 8 bases between them. Germline loops: CDR1 KGHSH, CDR2 LQKENI. The CDR3 DNA is TGTGCCAGCTCACCAGGTGACAGCTCTGGAAACACCATATATTTT. Translating gives CASSPGDSSGNTIYF.

The chain combines TRBV5-1 with TRBJ2-2, with TRBD2 matching over 10 bases. The V segment lost 4 bases and the J segment 0 bases; nucleotides outside the gene matches: 6. Germline V gene data show CDR1 as SGHRS and CDR2 as YFSETQ. CDR3 size: 17 residues. CDR3: CASSGGLAAPNTGELFF. In DNA form, the CDR3 reads TGCGCCAGCAGCGGCGGACTAGCGGCACCGAACACCGGGGAGCTGTTTTTT.

This clone was seen only a few times. The gene calls are TRBV2 and TRBJ2-6; 12 bases fit TRBD1. The germline V gene encodes CDR1 SNHLY and CDR2 FYNNEI. J lost 2 bases, V lost 4 bases, and 6 bases had no gene match. The CDR3 runs 18 residues. The CDR3 nucleotides read TGTGCCAGCAGTGTCTTGGGACAGGGGGCGACTGGGGCCAACGTCCTGACTTTC. It specifies CASSVLGQGATGANVLTF.

The rearrangement joins TRBV5-3 to TRBJ1-6, with D unclear. TRBV5-3 is flagged as an ORF with uncertain function. Deletions cut 2 bases from V and 7 bases from J, with 7 bases between. The CDR3 has 13 amino acids. For the CDR3, the DNA is TGTGCCAGAAGCTTTGCGGGGAATTCACCCCTCCACTTT. It encodes CARSFAGNSPLHF.

The chain has TRBV19 and TRBJ2-5; 13 bases agree with TRBD2. Per germline, CDR1 LNHDA and CDR2 SQIVND (reference sequence). J was trimmed by 5 bases and V by 4 bases; bases with no gene match: 1. The CDR3 extends over 14 amino acids. The CDR3 nucleotides read TGTGCCAGTAGTAAGACTAGCGGGAGGGAGACCCAGTACTTC. Residues: CASSKTSGRETQYF.

V gene TRBV2 combines with J gene TRBJ2-7, with unresolved D. The germline gives CDR1 SNHLY, CDR2 FYNNEI. Deletions cut 5 bases from V and 0 bases from J, with 2 bases between. The CDR3 is made up of 11 amino acids. The CDR3 loop reads CASSLSYEQYF. The CDR3, as DNA: TGTGCCAGCAGTCTCTCCTACGAGCAGTACTTC.